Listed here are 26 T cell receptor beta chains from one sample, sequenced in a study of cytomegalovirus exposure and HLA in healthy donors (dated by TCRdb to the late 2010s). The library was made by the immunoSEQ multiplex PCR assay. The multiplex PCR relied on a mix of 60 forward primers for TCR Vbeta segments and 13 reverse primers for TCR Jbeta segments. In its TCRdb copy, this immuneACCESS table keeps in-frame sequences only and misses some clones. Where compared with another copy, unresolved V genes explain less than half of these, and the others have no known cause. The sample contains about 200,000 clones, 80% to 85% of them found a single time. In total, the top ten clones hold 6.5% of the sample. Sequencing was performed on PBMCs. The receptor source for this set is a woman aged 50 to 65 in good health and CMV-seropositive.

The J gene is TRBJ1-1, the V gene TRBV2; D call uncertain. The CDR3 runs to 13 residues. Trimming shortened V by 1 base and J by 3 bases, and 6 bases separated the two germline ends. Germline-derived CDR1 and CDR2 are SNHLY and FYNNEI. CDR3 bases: TGTGCCAGCAGTGAAGGGGAGTACACTGAAGCTTTCTTT. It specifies CASSEGEYTEAFF.

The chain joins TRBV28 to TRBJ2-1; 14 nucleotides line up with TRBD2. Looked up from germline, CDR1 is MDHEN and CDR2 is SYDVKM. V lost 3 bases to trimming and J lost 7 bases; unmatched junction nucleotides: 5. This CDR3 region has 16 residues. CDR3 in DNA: TGTGCCAGCAGTTTTTCGACTAGCGGGAGGGCTAATGAGCAGTTCTTC. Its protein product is CASSFSTSGRANEQFF.

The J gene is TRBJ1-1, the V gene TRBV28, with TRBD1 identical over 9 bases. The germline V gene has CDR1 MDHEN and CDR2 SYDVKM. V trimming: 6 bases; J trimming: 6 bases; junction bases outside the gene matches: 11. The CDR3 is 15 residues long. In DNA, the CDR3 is TGTGCCAGCAGCACTCTGGGACAGGGAAGGCCTGAAGCTTTCTTT. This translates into CASSTLGQGRPEAFF.

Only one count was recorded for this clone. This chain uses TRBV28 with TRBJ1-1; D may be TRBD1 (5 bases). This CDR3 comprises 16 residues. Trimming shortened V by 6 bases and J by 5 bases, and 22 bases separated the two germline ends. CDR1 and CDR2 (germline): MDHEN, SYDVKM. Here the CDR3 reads CASSRRNDGGGTEAFF. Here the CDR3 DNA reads TGTGCCAGCAGCCGAAGAAATGACGGGGGGGGAACTGAAGCTTTCTTT. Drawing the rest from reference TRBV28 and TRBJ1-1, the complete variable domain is DVKVTQSSRYLVKRTGEKVFLECVQDMDHENMFWYRQDPGLGLRLIYFSYDVKMKEKGDIPEGYSVSREKKERFSLILESASTNQTSMYLCASSRRNDGGGTEAFFGQGTRLTVV.

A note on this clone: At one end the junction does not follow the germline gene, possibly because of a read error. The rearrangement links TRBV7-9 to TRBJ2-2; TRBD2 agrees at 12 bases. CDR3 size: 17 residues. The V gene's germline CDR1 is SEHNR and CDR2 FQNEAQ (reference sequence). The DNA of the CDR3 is TGTTCCAGCAGCTTACCGACTAGCGGGAGAAGGGTCGGGGAGCTGTTTTTT. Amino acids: CSSSLPTSGRRVGELFF. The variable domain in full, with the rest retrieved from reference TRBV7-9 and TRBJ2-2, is DTGVSQNPRHKITKRGQNVTFRCDPISEHNRLYWYRQTLGQGPEFLTYFQNEAQLEKSRLLSDRFSAERPKGSFSTLEIQRTEQGDSAMYLCSSSLPTSGRRVGELFFGEGSRLTVL.

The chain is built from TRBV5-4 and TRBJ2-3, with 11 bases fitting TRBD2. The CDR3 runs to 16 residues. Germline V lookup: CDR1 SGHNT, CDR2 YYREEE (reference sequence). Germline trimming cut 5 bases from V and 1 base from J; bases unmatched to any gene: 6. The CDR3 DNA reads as TGTGCCAGCAGTTTAGCGGGGGGGCAAGGCACAGATACGCAGTATTTT. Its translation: CASSLAGGQGTDTQYF.

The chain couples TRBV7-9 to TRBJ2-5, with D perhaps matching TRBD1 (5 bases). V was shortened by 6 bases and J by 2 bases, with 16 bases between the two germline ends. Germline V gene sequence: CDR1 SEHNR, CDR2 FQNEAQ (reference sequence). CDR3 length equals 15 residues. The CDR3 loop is CASSKMTDRQETQYF. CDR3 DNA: TGTGCCAGCAGTAAGATGACTGACAGACAAGAGACCCAGTACTTC.

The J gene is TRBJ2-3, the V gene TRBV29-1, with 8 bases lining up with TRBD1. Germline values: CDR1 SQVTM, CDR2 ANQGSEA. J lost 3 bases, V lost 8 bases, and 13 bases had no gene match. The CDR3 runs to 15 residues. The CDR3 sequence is CSSQGEREGTDTQYF. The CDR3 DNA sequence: TGCAGCTCACAGGGGGAGAGGGAAGGTACAGATACGCAGTATTTT.

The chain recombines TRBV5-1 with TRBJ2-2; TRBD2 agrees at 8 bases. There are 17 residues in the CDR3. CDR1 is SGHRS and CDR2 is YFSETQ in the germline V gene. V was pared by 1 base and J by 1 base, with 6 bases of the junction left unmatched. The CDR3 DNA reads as TGCGCCAGCAGCTTGATCCCGACTAGCGTGAACACCGGGGAGCTGTTTTTT. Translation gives CASSLIPTSVNTGELFF. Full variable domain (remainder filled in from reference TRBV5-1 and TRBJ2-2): KAGVTQTPRYLIKTRGQQVTLSCSPISGHRSVSWYQQTPGQGLQFLFEYFSETQRNKGNFPGRFSGRQFSNSRSEMNVSTLELGDSALYLCASSLIPTSVNTGELFFGEGSRLTVL.

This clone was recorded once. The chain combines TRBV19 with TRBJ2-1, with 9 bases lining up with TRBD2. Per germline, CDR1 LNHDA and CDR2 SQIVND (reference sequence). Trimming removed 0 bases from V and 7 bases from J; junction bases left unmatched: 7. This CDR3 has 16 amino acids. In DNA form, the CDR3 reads TGTGCCAGTAGTATAGAGGGTCGCGGGAGGGAGAATGAGCAGTTCTTC. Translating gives CASSIEGRGRENEQFF.

CDR3 in amino acids: CASSETSGRASDTQYF. CDR3 nucleotides: TGCGCCAGCAGTGAGACTAGCGGGAGGGCATCAGATACGCAGTATTTT. The chain carries TRBV10-1 and TRBJ2-3, with 13 bases aligning to TRBD2. This CDR3 spans 16 amino acids. Trimming took 2 bases from V and 4 from J; bases not matched to a gene: 3. Germline V lookup: CDR1 WNHNN, CDR2 SYGVQD (reference sequence).

CDR3 sequence: CASSLAQGSKNIQYF. The CDR3, as DNA: TGTGCCAGCAGCTTAGCGCAGGGTTCCAAAAACATTCAGTACTTC. The chain uses TRBV7-9 and TRBJ2-4; D is perhaps TRBD1 (5 bases). The CDR3 length is 15 residues. Germline lookup yields CDR1 SEHNR and CDR2 FQNEAQ (reference sequence). V was trimmed by 0 bases and J by 2 bases, leaving 8 bases between them.

CDR3 protein: CASSLVPGTLQETQYF. CDR3 DNA: TGTGCCAGCAGCTTAGTTCCAGGGACTCTTCAAGAGACCCAGTACTTC. The V and J genes are TRBV7-2 and TRBJ2-5, with D perhaps matching TRBD2 (6 bases). Between the trimmed V and J ends, which lost 1 base and 2 bases, there was a span of 14 bases. Germline CDR1 and CDR2: SGHTA and FQGNSA. There are 16 residues in the CDR3.

The CDR3 spells CASSSTSGTGFGEQYF. CDR3 nucleotide sequence: TGTGCCAGCAGTTCAACCTCCGGGACAGGGTTTGGAGAGCAGTACTTC. The rearrangement joins TRBV28 to TRBJ2-7; 9 nucleotides align to TRBD1. There are 16 residues in the CDR3. Germline CDR1 and CDR2: MDHEN and SYDVKM. J gave up 7 bases and V 4 bases, and 14 bases lay outside the gene matches.

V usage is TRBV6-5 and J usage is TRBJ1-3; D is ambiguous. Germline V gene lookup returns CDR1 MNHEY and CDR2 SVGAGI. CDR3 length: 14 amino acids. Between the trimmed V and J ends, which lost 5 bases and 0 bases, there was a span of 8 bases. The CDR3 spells CASSADISGNTIYF. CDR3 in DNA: TGTGCCAGCAGTGCTGACATCTCTGGAAACACCATATATTTT.

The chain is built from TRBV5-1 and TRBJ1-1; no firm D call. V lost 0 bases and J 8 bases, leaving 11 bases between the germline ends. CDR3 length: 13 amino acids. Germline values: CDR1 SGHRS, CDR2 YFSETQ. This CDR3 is CASSLEVGGEAFF. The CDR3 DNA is TGCGCCAGCAGCTTGGAGGTAGGCGGGGAAGCTTTCTTT.

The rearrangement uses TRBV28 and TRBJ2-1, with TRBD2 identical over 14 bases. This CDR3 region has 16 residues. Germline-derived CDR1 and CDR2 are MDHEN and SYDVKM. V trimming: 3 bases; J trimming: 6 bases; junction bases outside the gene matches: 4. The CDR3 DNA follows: TGTGCCAGCAGTTTGGGGACTAGCGGGAGTCCCAATGAGCAGTTCTTC. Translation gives CASSLGTSGSPNEQFF.

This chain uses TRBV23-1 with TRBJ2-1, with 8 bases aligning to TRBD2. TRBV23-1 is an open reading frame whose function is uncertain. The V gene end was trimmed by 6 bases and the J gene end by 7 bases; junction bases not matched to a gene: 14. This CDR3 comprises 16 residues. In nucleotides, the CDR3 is TGCGCCAGCAGGACGGGCGGGGGGTCCCTTGGGAATGAGCAGTTCTTC. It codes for CASRTGGGSLGNEQFF.

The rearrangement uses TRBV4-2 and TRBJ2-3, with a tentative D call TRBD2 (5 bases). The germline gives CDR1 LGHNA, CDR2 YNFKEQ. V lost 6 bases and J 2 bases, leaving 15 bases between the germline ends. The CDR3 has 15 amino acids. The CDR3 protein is CASRALATHTDTQYF. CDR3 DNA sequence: TGTGCCAGCAGGGCGCTAGCTACTCACACAGATACGCAGTATTTT.

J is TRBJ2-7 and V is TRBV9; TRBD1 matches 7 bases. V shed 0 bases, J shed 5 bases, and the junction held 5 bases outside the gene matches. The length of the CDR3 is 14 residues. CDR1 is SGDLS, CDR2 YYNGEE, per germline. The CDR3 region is CASSVGDRLNEQYF. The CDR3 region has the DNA TGTGCCAGCAGCGTAGGGGACAGATTAAACGAGCAGTACTTC.

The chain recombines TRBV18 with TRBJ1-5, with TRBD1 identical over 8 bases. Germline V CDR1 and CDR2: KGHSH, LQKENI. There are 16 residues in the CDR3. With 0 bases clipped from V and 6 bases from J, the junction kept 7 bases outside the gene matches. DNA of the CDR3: TGTGCCAGCTCACCACCGGGGGACAGGAAGGCTCAGCCCCAGCATTTT. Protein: CASSPPGDRKAQPQHF.

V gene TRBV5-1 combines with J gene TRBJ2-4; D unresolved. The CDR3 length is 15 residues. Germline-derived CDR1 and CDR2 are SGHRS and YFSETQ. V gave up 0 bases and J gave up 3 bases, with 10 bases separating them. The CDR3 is CASSLGRAGKNIQYF. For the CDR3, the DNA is TGCGCCAGCAGCTTGGGGCGAGCAGGCAAAAACATTCAGTACTTC.

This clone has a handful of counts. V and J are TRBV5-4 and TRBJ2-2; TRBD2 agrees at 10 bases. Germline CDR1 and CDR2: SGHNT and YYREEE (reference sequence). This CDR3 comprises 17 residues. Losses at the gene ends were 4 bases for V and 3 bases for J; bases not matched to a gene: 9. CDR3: CASSPPAGGPDTGELFF. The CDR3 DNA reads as TGTGCCAGCAGCCCCCCAGCGGGGGGGCCCGACACCGGGGAGCTGTTTTTT.

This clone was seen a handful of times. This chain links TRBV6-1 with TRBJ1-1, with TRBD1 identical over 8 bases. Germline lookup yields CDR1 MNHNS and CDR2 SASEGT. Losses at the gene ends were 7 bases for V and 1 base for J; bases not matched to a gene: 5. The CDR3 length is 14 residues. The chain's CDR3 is CASMTGARNTEAFF. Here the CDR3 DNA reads TGTGCCAGCATGACAGGGGCTCGGAACACTGAAGCTTTCTTT.

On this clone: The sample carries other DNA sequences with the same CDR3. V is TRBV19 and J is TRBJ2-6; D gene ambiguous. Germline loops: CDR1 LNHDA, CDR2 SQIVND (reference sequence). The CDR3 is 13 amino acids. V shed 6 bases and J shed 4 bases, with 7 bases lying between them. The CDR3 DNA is TGTGCCAGTAGCGTATCCGGGGCCAACGTCCTGACTTTC. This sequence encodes CASSVSGANVLTF. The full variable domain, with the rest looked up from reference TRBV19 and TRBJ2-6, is DGGITQSPKYLFRKEGQNVTLSCEQNLNHDAMYWYRQDPGQGLRLIYYSQIVNDFQKGDIAEGYSVSREKKESFPLTVTSAQKNPTAFYLCASSVSGANVLTFGAGSRLTVL.

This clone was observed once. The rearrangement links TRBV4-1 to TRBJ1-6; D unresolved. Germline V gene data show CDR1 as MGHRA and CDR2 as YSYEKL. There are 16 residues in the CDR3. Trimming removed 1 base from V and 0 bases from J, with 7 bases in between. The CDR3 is CASSQGGSSYNSPLHF. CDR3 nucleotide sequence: TGCGCCAGCAGCCAAGGCGGGAGCTCCTATAATTCACCCCTCCACTTT.